Listed below are T cell receptor beta chains from one sample, sequenced in a study of T-cell reconstitution after alpha-beta-depleted transplantation in children. Each CDR3 protein gets one entry after TCRdb re-called the PCR reads with MiXCR. Among about 420,000 distinct CDR3 sequences listed, approximately 11% were seen once. This specimen was PBMCs from the stem cell graft donor, taken from the stem cell graft. Receptor source: a human donor who donated a stem cell graft to a child with acute myeloid leukemia. Both conserved end residues are part of each CDR3. A D gene is named only where the DNA matches it firmly. Some rows have no size entry. The others give once, few or many, or a class for an expanded clone.

j_call | d_call | clone_size | v_call | cdr3_aa | cdr3_nt
TRBJ2-2 | TRBD1 | few | TRBV5-1 | CASRGDRPNTGELFF | TGCGCCAGCAGGGGGGACAGGCCAAACACCGGGGAGCTGTTTTTT
TRBJ1-1 | TRBD1 | few | TRBV5-1 | CASSTGGLNTEAFF | TGCGCCAGCAGCACAGGGGGATTGAACACTGAAGCTTTCTTT
TRBJ2-1 | NA | NA | TRBV7-3 | CASSLKGGVYNEQFF | TGTGCCAGCAGCTTAAAGGGGGGGGTGTACAATGAGCAGTTCTTC
TRBJ2-1 | TRBD2 | NA | TRBV10-3 | CAISTQVSGRKNEQFF | TGTGCCATCAGTACCCAAGTCAGCGGGAGAAAGAATGAGCAGTTCTTC
TRBJ1-1 | NA | once | TRBV12-3/TRBV12-4 | CASSLGQAEAFF | TGTGCCAGCAGTTTAGGGCAGGCTGAAGCTTTCTTT
TRBJ2-1 | NA | few | TRBV5-4 | CASSLEGLDNEQFF | TGTGCCAGCAGCTTGGAAGGTTTGGACAATGAGCAGTTCTTC
TRBJ2-7 | NA | many | TRBV3-1 | CASSQDSIQGVYEQYF | TGTGCCAGCAGCCAAGATTCAATACAGGGTGTTTACGAGCAGTACTTC
TRBJ1-1 | NA | NA | TRBV5-5 | CASSFGVGDTEAFF | TGTGCCAGCAGCTTCGGGGTGGGGGACACTGAAGCTTTCTTT
TRBJ2-7 | TRBD2 | NA | TRBV20-1 | CSARPRGGRFNEQYF | TGCAGTGCTAGGCCTCGAGGCGGGAGGTTCAACGAGCAGTACTTC
TRBJ2-5 | NA | few | TRBV12-3/TRBV12-4 | CASSLSFGQQETQYF | TGTGCCAGCAGTTTAAGCTTCGGACAACAAGAGACCCAGTACTTC
TRBJ1-1 | TRBD1 | NA | TRBV18 | CASSSQGAQTEAFF | TGTGCCAGCTCATCGCAGGGGGCCCAGACTGAAGCTTTCTTT
TRBJ2-6 | NA | many | TRBV4-2 | CASSQFSFGAGANVLTF | TGTGCCAGCAGCCAATTTTCTTTCGGCGCTGGGGCCAACGTCCTGACTTTC
TRBJ2-3 | NA | NA | TRBV5-1 | CASSLEGTVSGRTDTQYF | TGCGCCAGCAGCTTGGAGGGGACGGTGTCAGGACGCACAGATACGCAGTATTTT
TRBJ1-1 | NA | NA | TRBV29-1 | CVRWRGVWNTEAFF | TGCGTTCGTTGGAGGGGGGTGTGGAACACTGAAGCTTTCTTT
TRBJ2-7 | TRBD2 | NA | TRBV7-2 | CASSPAGGSWEQYF | TGTGCCAGCAGCCCCGCGGGAGGGTCCTGGGAGCAGTACTTC
TRBJ2-1 | NA | few | TRBV20-1 | CSAPRGGTYNEQFF | TGCAGTGCTCCCAGAGGTGGGACCTACAATGAGCAGTTCTTC
TRBJ2-1 | NA | NA | TRBV7-3 | CASSLLPGLEQFF | TGTGCCAGCAGCTTACTACCGGGCCTCGAGCAGTTCTTC
TRBJ1-2 | NA | few | TRBV20-1 | CSAEGRANGYTF | TGCAGTGCGGAGGGGAGGGCAAATGGCTACACCTTC
TRBJ2-2 | TRBD2 | many | TRBV20-1 | CSARKRSGGANTGELFF | TGCAGTGCCCGTAAGCGGAGCGGGGGAGCGAACACCGGGGAGCTGTTTTTT
TRBJ2-1 | NA | NA | TRBV10-3 | CAISGLAIEQFF | TGTGCCATCAGTGGTCTAGCGATTGAGCAGTTCTTC
TRBJ1-4 | TRBD1 | NA | TRBV20-1 | CSARDLGQGREKLFF | TGCAGTGCTAGAGATTTGGGACAGGGACGTGAAAAACTGTTTTTT
TRBJ1-1 | NA | few | TRBV5-4 | CASSLGAGGHQVGEAFF | TGTGCCAGCAGCTTGGGGGCCGGGGGCCACCAGGTCGGTGAAGCTTTCTTT
TRBJ2-3 | NA | NA | TRBV29-1 | CSVERATDTQYF | TGCAGCGTTGAAAGGGCTACAGATACGCAGTATTTT
TRBJ2-1 | TRBD2 | many | TRBV2 | CASSPELAGGHEQFF | TGTGCCAGCAGTCCTGAACTAGCGGGAGGCCATGAGCAGTTCTTC
TRBJ1-5 | NA | NA | TRBV7-3 | CASSLTEGINQPQHF | TGTGCCAGCAGCTTAACGGAGGGGATAAATCAGCCCCAGCATTTT
TRBJ2-3 | NA | NA | TRBV7-3 | CASSLYQSGDTQYF | TGTGCCAGCAGCTTATACCAGTCAGGAGATACGCAGTATTTT
TRBJ1-6 | TRBD1 | NA | TRBV12-3/TRBV12-4 | CASSPRQGFSPLHF | TGTGCCAGCAGTCCCCGACAGGGGTTTTCACCCCTCCACTTT
TRBJ2-2 | TRBD2 | many | TRBV12-3/TRBV12-4 | CASSQRGGLPGELFF | TGTGCCAGCAGTCAGCGGGGGGGCCTACCCGGGGAGCTGTTTTTT